The rows below give T cell receptor beta chains drawn from one sample of a study of blood T cell repertoires in COVID-19. The method was immunoSEQ multiplex PCR; TCRdb's version includes in-frame clones alone and lacks a portion of them. The sample yields 35,000 to 50,000 clones, approximately 88% seen once. Sequenced: peripheral blood. These receptors came from a woman between 35 and 50 years old with acute or convalescent COVID-19. Each CDR3 is given with its conserved first and last residue. The D gene is left open where the match is weak. Clone size is stated in some rows and not others, as once, few, many or a class when expanded.

>TRBJ2-5|TRBV30|-|-
CAWSSGGETQYF
TGTGCCTGGAGTTCAGGGGGGGAGACCCAGTACTTC
>TRBJ2-7|TRBV28|-|TRBD1
CASRRTGAYEQYF
TGTGCCAGCAGACGGACAGGAGCGTACGAGCAGTACTTC
>TRBJ2-7|TRBV11-2|once|TRBD1
CASSSGTGVEQYF
TGTGCCAGCAGCTCCGGGACAGGGGTCGAGCAGTACTTC
>TRBJ1-1|TRBV6-5|-|-
CASSTTVNTEAFF
TGTGCCAGCAGTACGACAGTGAACACTGAAGCTTTCTTT
>TRBJ2-5|TRBV9|-|-
CASSVGGSELGETQYF
TGTGCCAGCAGCGTAGGTGGTAGCGAGTTGGGGGAGACCCAGTACTTC
>TRBJ2-7|TRBV6-1|-|TRBD1
CASSEIGQGALEQYF
TGTGCCAGCAGTGAGATTGGACAGGGGGCACTGGAGCAGTACTTC
>TRBJ2-3|TRBV28|-|TRBD2
CASSLGRGLAGAKTDTQYF
TGTGCCAGCAGTTTAGGCCGAGGACTAGCGGGGGCAAAGACAGATACGCAGTATTTT
>TRBJ2-2|TRBV19|-|-
CASSATGTKAGELFF
TGTGCCAGTAGTGCTACCGGGACAAAAGCCGGGGAGCTGTTTTTT
>TRBJ1-4|TRBV6-2/TRBV6-3|-|-
CASSYSGGPNEKLFF
TGTGCCAGCAGTTACTCGGGGGGACCTAATGAAAAACTGTTTTTT
>TRBJ1-5|TRBV19|-|-
CASRSSLRGIQPQHF
TGTGCCAGTAGGTCGTCTCTCCGGGGGATCCAGCCCCAGCATTTT
>TRBJ2-7|TRBV27|few|TRBD2
CASSLSGGGHYEQYF
TGTGCCAGCAGTTTATCCGGGGGGGGGCATTACGAGCAGTACTTC
>TRBJ2-3|TRBV5-1|-|-
CASSFGQEGTQYF
TGCGCCAGCAGCTTCGGACAGGAGGGTACGCAGTATTTT
>TRBJ2-6|TRBV28|-|-
CASTPRGWFSGANVLTF
TGTGCCAGCACCCCAAGGGGGTGGTTCTCTGGGGCCAACGTCCTGACTTTC
>TRBJ1-1|TRBV2|few|-
CAGRQSPNTEAFF
TGTGCCGGTAGACAGTCCCCAAACACTGAAGCTTTCTTT
>TRBJ2-3|TRBV9|-|TRBD1
CASSVVGTGVTDTQYF
TGTGCCAGCAGCGTAGTAGGGACAGGGGTGACAGATACGCAGTATTTT
>TRBJ2-7|TRBV5-1|-|TRBD2
CASSGVAGSSYEQYF
TGCGCCAGCAGCGGAGTAGCGGGGAGCTCCTACGAGCAGTACTTC
>TRBJ2-7|TRBV6-1|-|TRBD1
CASSVAGTGVYEQYF
TGTGCCAGCAGTGTAGCCGGGACAGGGGTCTACGAGCAGTACTTC
>TRBJ1-2|TRBV10-3|few|TRBD1
CAISEGGQGAGYTF
TGTGCCATCAGTGAAGGGGGACAGGGGGCCGGCTACACCTTC
>TRBJ1-5|TRBV21-1|once|-
CASSKEAASNQPQHF
TGTGCCAGCAGCAAAGAGGCGGCTAGCAATCAGCCCCAGCATTTT
>TRBJ1-1|TRBV29-1|-|-
CSVGGSSERIVHTEAFF
TGCAGCGTTGGAGGGTCGAGTGAGAGGATTGTCCACACTGAAGCTTTCTTT
>TRBJ2-1|TRBV11-1|-|TRBD2
CASSLISGGGYNEQFF
TGTGCCAGCAGCTTAATTAGCGGGGGAGGGTACAATGAGCAGTTCTTC
>TRBJ1-4|TRBV19|-|-
CASSISQGRGDYEKLFF
TGTGCCAGTAGTATTTCGCAGGGACGGGGGGATTATGAAAAACTGTTTTTT
>TRBJ1-1|TRBV12-3/TRBV12-4|-|-
CASSLQGNTEAFF
TGTGCCAGCAGCTTACAGGGTAACACTGAAGCTTTCTTT
>TRBJ1-6|TRBV6-2/TRBV6-3|-|-
CASSRGSGSPLHF
TGTGCCAGCAGCAGGGGATCAGGATCACCCCTCCACTTT
>TRBJ1-2|TRBV6-5|-|-
CASSYEGTTGYTF
TGTGCCAGCAGTTACGAAGGGACAACTGGCTACACCTTC
>TRBJ1-6|TRBV7-9|-|TRBD1
CASSGETGFEGSPLHF
TGTGCCAGCAGCGGAGAGACAGGGTTTGAGGGTTCACCCCTCCACTTT